One sample yielded the 26 T cell receptor beta chains listed below, sequenced in a study of cytomegalovirus exposure and HLA in healthy donors. The PCR contained 60 Vbeta and 13 Jbeta primers. Here immunoSEQ multiplex PCR was the method, and the copy in TCRdb shows in-frame clones only, minus some. The sample yields approximately 220,000 clones, approximately 82% seen once. Source material: PBMCs. The receptor source for this set is a man aged 18 to 30 in good health and CMV-seronegative.

This clone appeared once. This chain connects TRBV18 to TRBJ2-3; 9 nucleotides align to TRBD1. This CDR3 spans 16 amino acids. J gave up 1 base and V 3 bases, and 5 bases lay outside the gene matches. Germline V CDR1 and CDR2: KGHSH, LQKENI. The CDR3 is CASSPQDRGGTDTQYF. CDR3 nucleotide sequence: TGTGCCAGCTCACCCCAGGACAGGGGAGGCACAGATACGCAGTATTTT.

CDR3 protein: CASSPRLAGGYNEQFF. The CDR3 coding sequence is TGTGCCAGCAGCCCCAGACTAGCGGGAGGGTACAATGAGCAGTTCTTC. This sequence joins TRBV7-8 and TRBJ2-1; 14 bases agree with TRBD2. V was clipped by 5 bases and J by 4 bases; unmatched bases: 4. Looked up from germline, CDR1 is SGHVS and CDR2 is FQNEAQ. The length of the CDR3 is 16 residues.

V usage is TRBV30 and J usage is TRBJ2-7, with D possibly matching TRBD2 (7 bases). The CDR3 runs 14 residues. V was trimmed by 2 bases and J by 5 bases, leaving 16 bases between them. Germline loops: CDR1 GTSNPN, CDR2 SVGIG (reference sequence). The CDR3 region has the DNA TGTGCCTGGAGTAAGGGGGGGCGACTCAACGAGCAGTACTTC. This gives the protein CAWSKGGRLNEQYF.

The V and J genes are TRBV7-3 and TRBJ2-3, with D perhaps TRBD1 (6 bases). This CDR3 has 15 residues. CDR1 SGHTA and CDR2 FQGTGA come from the germline V gene. Trimming removed 0 bases at V and 5 bases at J, with 12 bases between. The chain's CDR3 is CASSLTTGGEDTQYF. For the CDR3, the DNA is TGTGCCAGCAGCTTAACGACAGGTGGAGAAGATACGCAGTATTTT.

A word on this clone: One end of the junction varies from germline; a read error may be responsible. The chain uses TRBV5-1 and TRBJ2-7, with 12 bases fitting TRBD2. Germline-derived CDR1 and CDR2 are SGHRS and YFSETQ. The CDR3 contains 14 residues. CDR3 nucleotide sequence: TGCGCCAGCAGCTTGGGGACTAGCGGGACCCTGGTACACTTC. Its translation: CASSLGTSGTLVHF.

CDR3 loop: CASSPEQGFNYGYTF. The CDR3 bases are TGTGCCAGCAGCCCCGAACAGGGGTTTAACTATGGCTACACCTTC. V and J are TRBV7-2 and TRBJ1-2; 7 bases fit TRBD1. J gave up 1 base and V 5 bases, and 7 bases lay outside the gene matches. Per germline, CDR1 SGHTA and CDR2 FQGNSA. The CDR3 consists of 15 residues.

In the case of this clone: At one of its ends the junction is not consistent with the germline gene, which may arise from a read error. The V gene is TRBV7-9, the J gene TRBJ1-4, with D unclear. The CDR3 has 13 residues. The germline gives CDR1 SEHNR, CDR2 FQNEAQ (reference sequence). The CDR3 reads CSSSPPLEEKLFF. DNA of the CDR3: TGTTCCAGCAGCCCCCCACTCGAGGAAAAACTGTTTTTT.

This clone was detected only a few times. V is TRBV7-8 and J is TRBJ1-2; D is uncertain. The germline CDR1 and CDR2 sequences are SGHVS and FQNEAQ. The V end lost 1 base, the J end lost 4 bases, and 4 bases lay between the germline ends. The CDR3 runs to 12 residues. CDR3 nucleotide sequence: TGTGCCAGCAGCTTAGACGGCTATGGCTACACCTTC. This encodes CASSLDGYGYTF.

V gene TRBV5-6 combines with J gene TRBJ2-3; D gene unclear. From germline, CDR1 is SGHDT and CDR2 YYEEEE. The ends were cut back, 6 bases at V and 2 bases at J, with 16 bases in the middle. This CDR3 has 15 residues. In DNA form, the CDR3 reads TGTGCCAGCACCGAAAACTACGGGTACACAGATACGCAGTATTTT. Encoded protein: CASTENYGYTDTQYF.

This rearrangement joins TRBV28 to TRBJ1-5; 10 nucleotides align to TRBD1. The CDR3 extends over 16 amino acids. The J segment lost 3 bases and the V segment lost 6 bases, leaving 8 bases of the junction unmatched. Germline V gives CDR1 MDHEN, CDR2 SYDVKM. The CDR3 region is CASSPETGGINQPQHF. CDR3 coding DNA: TGTGCCAGCAGCCCCGAGACAGGGGGCATCAATCAGCCCCAGCATTTT.

Of note for this clone: Additional DNA sequences in this sample encode the identical CDR3. The rearrangement links TRBV20-1 to TRBJ2-7, with D tentatively TRBD1 (6 bases). This CDR3 contains 11 residues. Trimming took off 5 bases at V and 4 bases at J, with 9 bases between the two ends. The germline gives CDR1 DFQATT, CDR2 SNEGSKA (reference sequence). CDR3: CSAGRGYEQYF. The CDR3 coding sequence is TGCAGTGCTGGCAGGGGATACGAGCAGTACTTC.

This clone was picked up one time. The chain joins TRBV7-9 to TRBJ2-6, with TRBD1 identical over 12 bases. Per germline, CDR1 SEHNR and CDR2 FQNEAQ (reference sequence). V dropped 5 bases and J dropped 3; count of bases not matched to a gene: 5. The CDR3 has 17 amino acids. In DNA form, the CDR3 reads TGTGCCAGCAGCCAGGGACAGGGGGCGTATGGGGCCAACGTCCTGACTTTC. Translated: CASSQGQGAYGANVLTF. Full variable domain (outside the CDR3, taken from reference TRBV7-9 and TRBJ2-6): DTGVSQNPRHKITKRGQNVTFRCDPISEHNRLYWYRQTLGQGPEFLTYFQNEAQLEKSRLLSDRFSAERPKGSFSTLEIQRTEQGDSAMYLCASSQGQGAYGANVLTFGAGSRLTVL.

In regard to this clone: One end of the junction varies from germline; a read error may be responsible. The chain recombines TRBV5-1 with TRBJ2-7, with 7 bases fitting TRBD2. In germline, CDR1 is SGHRS, CDR2 YFSETQ. This CDR3 spans 16 amino acids. The CDR3 nucleotides are TGCGCCAGCAGCGAGAATCTAGCGGACCCTTCCTACGAGCAGTGCTTC. Translated, it gives CASSENLADPSYEQCF. Full variable domain (rest looked up from reference TRBV5-1 and TRBJ2-7): KAGVTQTPRYLIKTRGQQVTLSCSPISGHRSVSWYQQTPGQGLQFLFEYFSETQRNKGNFPGRFSGRQFSNSRSEMNVSTLELGDSALYLCASSENLADPSYEQCFGPGTRLTVT.

This clone was found once. The V call is TRBV6-5, the J call TRBJ2-3, with D unclear. The CDR3 totals 11 residues. CDR1 and CDR2 (germline): MNHEY, SVGAGI. Trimming stripped 8 bases from V and 0 bases from J, with 3 bases between. In nucleotides, the CDR3 is TGTGCCAGCCGGAGCACAGATACGCAGTATTTT. As protein: CASRSTDTQYF.

The V gene is TRBV21-1, the J gene TRBJ2-3; TRBD1, the D gene given by the table, was not confirmed from the DNA. TRBV21-1 corresponds to a pseudogene. CDR3 length: 17 amino acids. The CDR3 region has the DNA TGTGGCCGCTCAATTAGCACAGGGTGTTTGTTCGTAGATACGCAGTATTTT. It translates to CGRSISTGCLFVDTQYF.

V usage is TRBV5-1 and J usage is TRBJ2-1, with TRBD1 identical over 11 bases. Germline assignment: CDR1 SGHRS and CDR2 YFSETQ. With V trimmed by 5 bases and J by 6 bases, 16 bases remained unmatched. The CDR3 is made up of 18 amino acids. CDR3 residues: CASSPDPLDRGHGNEQFF. As DNA, the CDR3 is TGCGCCAGCAGTCCCGACCCCCTGGACAGGGGGCACGGCAATGAGCAGTTCTTC.

This rearrangement joins TRBV11-2 to TRBJ1-3, with no clear D. The CDR3 extends over 12 amino acids. Germline values: CDR1 SGHAT, CDR2 FQNNGV. Trimming took off 5 bases at V and 1 base at J, with 3 bases between the two ends. In DNA form, the CDR3 reads TGTGCCAGCAGCGAGTCTGGAAACACCATATATTTT. Protein sequence: CASSESGNTIYF.

This chain connects TRBV7-9 to TRBJ1-3; D gene ambiguous. Per the germline V gene, CDR1 is SEHNR and CDR2 is FQNEAQ (reference sequence). The CDR3 totals 14 residues. Trimming stripped 5 bases from V and 0 bases from J, with 8 bases between. This CDR3 reads CASSLGVSGNTIYF. The CDR3 DNA reads TGTGCCAGCAGCCTCGGGGTCTCTGGAAACACCATATATTTT. The full variable domain, in which reference TRBV7-9 and TRBJ1-3 provide the parts outside the CDR3, is DTGVSQNPRHKITKRGQNVTFRCDPISEHNRLYWYRQTLGQGPEFLTYFQNEAQLEKSRLLSDRFSAERPKGSFSTLEIQRTEQGDSAMYLCASSLGVSGNTIYFGEGSWLTVV.

This sequence joins TRBV2 and TRBJ2-7, with 9 nucleotides matching TRBD1. After removal of 6 bases from V and 6 bases from J, the junction contained 3 bases not matched to a gene. Per the germline V gene, CDR1 is SNHLY and CDR2 is FYNNEI. The CDR3 has 12 residues. CDR3 region: CASRSTGGEQYF. The CDR3 DNA follows: TGTGCCAGCAGGTCGACAGGGGGCGAGCAGTACTTC. Variable domain in full (rest from reference TRBV2 and TRBJ2-7): EPEVTQTPSHQVTQMGQEVILRCVPISNHLYFYWYRQILGQKVEFLVSFYNNEISEKSEIFDDQFSVERPDGSNFTLKIRSTKLEDSAMYFCASRSTGGEQYFGPGTRLTVT.

The chain employs TRBV4-1 and TRBJ2-1, with 9 bases aligning to TRBD1. Looked up from germline, CDR1 is MGHRA and CDR2 is YSYEKL. The CDR3 runs 15 residues. V lost 5 bases, J lost 6 bases, and 8 bases stayed unmatched. In nucleotides, the CDR3 is TGCGCCAGCAGCTCTTTAGGGACAGGGTTCAATGAGCAGTTCTTC. Its translation is CASSSLGTGFNEQFF.

The table lists this clone with a few counts. The CDR3 DNA sequence: TGTGCCAGCAGAACGGTGGGGGCGGCCTACGAGCAGTACTTC. Protein: CASRTVGAAYEQYF. V is TRBV2 and J is TRBJ2-7; D may be TRBD1 (6 bases). This CDR3 comprises 14 residues. V was shortened by 6 bases and J by 2 bases, with 14 bases between the two germline ends. Germline assignment: CDR1 SNHLY and CDR2 FYNNEI.

This chain connects TRBV7-9 to TRBJ1-1; weak D call: TRBD1 (5 bases). The V gene's germline CDR1 is SEHNR and CDR2 FQNEAQ (reference sequence). This CDR3 has 15 amino acids. V lost 5 bases to trimming and J lost 4 bases, with 17 bases between them. The CDR3, as DNA: TGTGCCAGCAGCCTCAGGGTCGATCTCTCCACTGAAGCTTTCTTT. Its translation is CASSLRVDLSTEAFF.

This chain links TRBV6-5 with TRBJ1-3, with 9 bases lining up with TRBD1. Germline loops: CDR1 MNHEY, CDR2 SVGAGI. This CDR3 contains 15 residues. Trimming cost V 6 bases and J 4 bases; bases outside gene matches: 7. The CDR3 region is CASSPWTGVGNTIYF. In DNA, the CDR3 is TGTGCCAGCAGCCCTTGGACAGGGGTCGGAAACACCATATATTTT.

The chain joins TRBV29-1 to TRBJ2-7; possible D gene TRBD2, 6 bases. Germline CDR1 is SQVTM and CDR2 is ANQGSEA. This CDR3 spans 14 amino acids. The germline V and J ends were trimmed by 4 bases and 2 bases, with 15 bases remaining between them. CDR3 sequence (DNA): TGCAGCGTTGGGCGGGCTGGCGGGACCTACGAGCAGTACTTC. This codes for CSVGRAGGTYEQYF.

The rearrangement uses TRBV19 and TRBJ1-4; 7 bases fit TRBD1. Germline CDR1 reads LNHDA; CDR2 reads SQIVND (reference sequence). The CDR3 is 14 amino acids. J lost 6 bases, V lost 5 bases, and 6 bases had no gene match. CDR3 sequence: CASSPATGDEKLFF. The CDR3 DNA reads as TGTGCCAGTAGTCCCGCTACAGGGGATGAAAAACTGTTTTTT. Supplemented by reference TRBV19 and TRBJ1-4, the full variable domain reads DGGITQSPKYLFRKEGQNVTLSCEQNLNHDAMYWYRQDPGQGLRLIYYSQIVNDFQKGDIAEGYSVSREKKESFPLTVTSAQKNPTAFYLCASSPATGDEKLFFGSGTQLSVL.

The gene calls are TRBV30 and TRBJ2-2; 15 bases agree with TRBD2. Losses at the gene ends were 2 bases for V and 7 bases for J; bases not matched to a gene: 17. This CDR3 has 20 residues. CDR1 is GTSNPN, CDR2 SVGIG, per germline (reference sequence). The CDR3 sequence: CAWSPLGGLAGGTLSGELFF. CDR3 nucleotide sequence: TGTGCCTGGAGTCCGCTGGGGGGACTAGCGGGAGGCACGCTTAGCGGGGAGCTGTTTTTT.